This is a list of T cell receptor beta chains from one sample in a study of molecular identifiers for immune sequencing clone quantification. TCRdb reprocessed the PCR reads via MiXCR and lists one record per CDR3 protein. There are more than 60,000 distinct CDR3 sequences in the sample; roughly 17% occur only once, and 1.5% lies in the top ten. Input material: naive CD8+ T cells from blood, with Jurkat cell RNA spiked in. The receptors were sampled from a human donor in good health. Some libraries in this study had Jurkat cell RNA spiked in. CDR3s leave out the opening cysteine and the closing phenylalanine or tryptophan. Fields, in order: J gene, V gene, CDR3 protein.

j_gene: TRBJ2-3; v_gene: TRBV20-1; CDR3aa: SARVREVASIPGYTQY
j_gene: TRBJ2-3; v_gene: TRBV28; CDR3aa: ASSSRGRVDTQY
j_gene: TRBJ2-3; v_gene: TRBV27; CDR3aa: ASIFADTQY
j_gene: TRBJ2-7; v_gene: TRBV4-1; CDR3aa: ASSQAAGEGPYEQY
j_gene: TRBJ1-4; v_gene: TRBV7-6; CDR3aa: ASSSPGEATNEKLF
j_gene: TRBJ2-7; v_gene: TRBV10-2; CDR3aa: ASSPTGGGSYEQY
j_gene: TRBJ2-2; v_gene: TRBV4-1; CDR3aa: ASSPPRTGTGELF
j_gene: TRBJ2-6; v_gene: TRBV29-1; CDR3aa: SVAQSGANVLT
j_gene: TRBJ2-3; v_gene: TRBV15; CDR3aa: ATSPDGQPTDTRY
j_gene: TRBJ2-7; v_gene: TRBV15; CDR3aa: ATSRGGQNYEQY
j_gene: TRBJ1-5; v_gene: TRBV4-1; CDR3aa: ASSQDGTANQPQR
j_gene: TRBJ2-1; v_gene: TRBV19; CDR3aa: ASRDSSYSEQF
j_gene: TRBJ2-3; v_gene: TRBV10-2; CDR3aa: ATRKWASGMSTRY
j_gene: TRBJ2-7; v_gene: TRBV6-5; CDR3aa: ASSYSIGRNLYEQY
j_gene: TRBJ2-7; v_gene: TRBV11-3; CDR3aa: ASSLIGDEQY
j_gene: TRBJ2-2; v_gene: TRBV7-9; CDR3aa: ASSAGARGELF
j_gene: TRBJ2-4; v_gene: TRBV4-1; CDR3aa: ASSQGGQRGNIQY